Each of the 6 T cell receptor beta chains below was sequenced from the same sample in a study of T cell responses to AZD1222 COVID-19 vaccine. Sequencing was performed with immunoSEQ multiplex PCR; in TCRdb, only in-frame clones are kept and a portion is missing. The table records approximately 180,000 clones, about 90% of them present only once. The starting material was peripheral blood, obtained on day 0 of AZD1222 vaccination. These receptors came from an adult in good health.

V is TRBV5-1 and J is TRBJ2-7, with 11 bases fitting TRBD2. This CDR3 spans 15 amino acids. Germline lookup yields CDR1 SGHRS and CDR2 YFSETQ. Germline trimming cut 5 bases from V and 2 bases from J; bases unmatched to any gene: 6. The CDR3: CASRQLAGAPYEQYF. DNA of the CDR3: TGCGCCAGCAGGCAACTAGCGGGGGCACCCTACGAGCAGTACTTC.

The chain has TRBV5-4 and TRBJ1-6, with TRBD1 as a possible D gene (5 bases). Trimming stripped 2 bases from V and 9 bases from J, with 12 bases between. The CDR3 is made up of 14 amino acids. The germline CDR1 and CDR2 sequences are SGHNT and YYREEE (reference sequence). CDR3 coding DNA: TGTGCCAGCAGCTTTAGGGACGCCCCTTCACCCCTCCACTTT. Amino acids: CASSFRDAPSPLHF.

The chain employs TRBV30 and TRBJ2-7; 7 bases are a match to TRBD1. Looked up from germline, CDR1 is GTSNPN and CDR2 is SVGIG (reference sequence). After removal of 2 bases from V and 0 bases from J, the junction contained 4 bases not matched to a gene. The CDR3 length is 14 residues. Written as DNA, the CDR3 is TGTGCCTGGAGTTTGACAGGGAGCTCCTACGAGCAGTACTTC. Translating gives CAWSLTGSSYEQYF.

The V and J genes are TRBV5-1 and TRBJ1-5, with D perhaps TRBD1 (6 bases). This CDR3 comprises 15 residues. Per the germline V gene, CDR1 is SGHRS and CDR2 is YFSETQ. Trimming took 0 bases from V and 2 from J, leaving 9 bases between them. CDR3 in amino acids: CASSLGDKGNQPQHF. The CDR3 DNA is TGCGCCAGCAGCTTGGGGGACAAAGGCAATCAGCCCCAGCATTTT.

CDR3 nucleotides: TGTGCCAGCAGCCCCCTGATCTCTGGAAACACCATATATTTT. Residues: CASSPLISGNTIYF. The gene calls are TRBV2 and TRBJ1-3; D is uncertain. The CDR3 has 14 amino acids. Trimming stripped 6 bases from V and 0 bases from J, with 9 bases between. Looked up from germline, CDR1 is SNHLY and CDR2 is FYNNEI.

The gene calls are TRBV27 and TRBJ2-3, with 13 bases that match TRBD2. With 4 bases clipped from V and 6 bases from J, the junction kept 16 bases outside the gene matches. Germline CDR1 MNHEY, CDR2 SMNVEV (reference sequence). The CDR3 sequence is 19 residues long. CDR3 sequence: CASSSDFTVLAGGLDTQYF. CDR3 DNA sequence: TGTGCCAGCAGTTCGGACTTTACGGTACTAGCGGGGGGGCTGGATACGCAGTATTTT.